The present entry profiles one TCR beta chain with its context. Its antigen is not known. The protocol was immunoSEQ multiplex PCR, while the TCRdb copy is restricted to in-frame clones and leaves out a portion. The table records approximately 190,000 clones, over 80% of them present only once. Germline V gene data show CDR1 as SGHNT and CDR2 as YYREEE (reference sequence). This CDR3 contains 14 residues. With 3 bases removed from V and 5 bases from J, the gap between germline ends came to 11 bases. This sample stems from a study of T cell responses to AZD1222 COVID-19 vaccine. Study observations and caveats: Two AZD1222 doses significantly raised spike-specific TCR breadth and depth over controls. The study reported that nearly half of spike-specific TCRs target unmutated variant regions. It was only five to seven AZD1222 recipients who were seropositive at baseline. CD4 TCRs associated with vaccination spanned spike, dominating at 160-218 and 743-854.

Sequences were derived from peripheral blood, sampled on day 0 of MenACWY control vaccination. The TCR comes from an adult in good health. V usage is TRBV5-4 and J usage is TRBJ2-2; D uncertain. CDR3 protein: CASSYISNTGELFF. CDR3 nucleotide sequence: TGTGCCAGCAGCTATATTAGCAATACCGGGGAGCTGTTTTTT.